The 28 T cell receptor beta chains in this list originate from one sample, sequenced in a study of graft-versus-host responses after intestinal transplantation. Co-plating was performed using about 200,000 CFSE-labeled responder cells and about 200,000 irradiated, violet-dye-labeled stimulator cells. The repertoire was sequenced with immunoSEQ multiplex PCR; TCRdb's copy has only in-frame clones and lacks some. Among under 15,000 clones, more than 30% were seen once, and the ten largest hold over 2.5%. This specimen was alloreactive CD8+ T cells from a mixed lymphocyte reaction culture, taken before intestinal transplant. This sample's subset: CFSE-low proliferating T cells sorted from roughly six-day pre-transplant mixed lymphocyte reaction (GvH or HvG direction). The receptors derive from a human patient who received an intestinal transplant.

In its sample, this clone is medium-sized (0.01 to 0.1%). V and J are TRBV28 and TRBJ2-7; 9 nucleotides line up with TRBD1. Germline CDR1 and CDR2: MDHEN and SYDVKM. CDR3 length: 14 amino acids. V lost 7 bases to trimming and J lost 3 bases; unmatched junction nucleotides: 7. CDR3 residues: CASNLPGQGYEQYF. DNA of the CDR3: TGTGCCAGCAACCTACCGGGACAGGGCTACGAGCAGTACTTC.

This chain links TRBV5-5 with TRBJ2-7; D remains unclear. The V gene lost 4 bases and the J gene lost 1 base, with 6 bases spanning the gap. CDR3 size: 12 residues. From germline, CDR1 is SGHKS and CDR2 YYEKEE (reference sequence). The CDR3 nucleotides read TGTGCCAGCAGCGCCACTTCCTACGAGCAGTACTTC. This sequence encodes CASSATSYEQYF.

The J gene is TRBJ2-3, the V gene TRBV2; the match to TRBD2 covers 11 bases. The junction had 10 bases not matched to a gene; V was cut back by 5 bases and J by 3 bases. The CDR3 contains 17 residues. CDR1 SNHLY and CDR2 FYNNEI come from the germline V gene. CDR3 in amino acids: CASSPTPVAGGTDTQYF. The CDR3 DNA reads TGTGCCAGCAGTCCGACTCCAGTAGCGGGGGGGACAGATACGCAGTATTTT.

The CDR3 sequence: CASRQTPHWGYTF. In DNA, the CDR3 is TGTGCCAGCAGACAGACTCCTCACTGGGGCTACACCTTC. The V call is TRBV6-5, the J call TRBJ1-2; D unclear. The germline gives CDR1 MNHEY, CDR2 SVGAGI. Trimming cost V 6 bases and J 8 bases, with 16 bases left between them. CDR3 length equals 13 residues.

This clone has more than one count but fewer than ten. The CDR3: CASSQYRGLRGYTF. The CDR3 nucleotides are TGTGCCAGCAGCCAATATAGGGGTCTACGCGGCTACACCTTC. This chain uses TRBV14 with TRBJ1-2; a possible D gene is TRBD1 (5 bases). Germline values: CDR1 SGHDN, CDR2 FVKESK. Trimming took 2 bases from V and 8 from J, leaving 15 bases between them. The CDR3 is 14 residues long.

This clone was recorded a few times. The V call is TRBV10-2, the J call TRBJ2-5; 9 nucleotides align to TRBD2. Germline trimming cut 3 bases from V and 5 bases from J; bases unmatched to any gene: 4. The CDR3 runs 14 residues. CDR1 is WSHSY and CDR2 is SAAADI in the germline V gene. The CDR3 loop is CASSDLAGYETQYF. DNA for the CDR3: TGCGCCAGCAGTGATCTAGCGGGGTATGAGACCCAGTACTTC.

This clone rates as medium-sized. V usage is TRBV6-5 and J usage is TRBJ2-7, with 9 bases fitting TRBD2. Germline CDR1 is MNHEY and CDR2 is SVGAGI. The CDR3 runs 15 residues. Trimming at V came to 6 bases and at J to 4 bases, leaving 10 bases not matched to a gene. The CDR3 DNA sequence: TGTGCCAGCAGCTTTACGACTAGCGGAACATACGAGCAGTACTTC. Translating it yields CASSFTTSGTYEQYF.

The table lists this clone with a few counts. V usage is TRBV7-6 and J usage is TRBJ2-7; D possibly corresponds to TRBD2 (6 bases). Trimming shortened V by 2 bases and J by 1 base, and 9 bases separated the two germline ends. The CDR3 is 14 residues long. Per the germline V gene, CDR1 is SGHVS and CDR2 is FNYEAQ. DNA of the CDR3: TGTGCCAGCAGCTTAATGGAGGGGTCCTACGAGCAGTACTTC. Its translation: CASSLMEGSYEQYF.

Comment on this clone: A single base is all that separates this from a far larger clone, so a read error is likely. The chain links TRBV29-1 to TRBJ1-1, with D possibly matching TRBD1 (5 bases). Germline-derived CDR1 and CDR2 are SQVTM and ANQGSEA. The CDR3 has 15 amino acids. V gave up 1 base and J gave up 4 bases, with 16 bases separating them. CDR3 residues: CSVEAGGAGVTEAFF. The CDR3 bases are TGCAGCGTTGAAGCGGGAGGGGCGGGGGTCACTGAAGCTTTCTTT.

This clone was picked up one time. CDR3 nucleotides: TGTGCCAGCTCACCGCATCGACATGGGTATTACTATGGCTACACCTTC. The encoded protein is CASSPHRHGYYYGYTF. V usage is TRBV18 and J usage is TRBJ1-2; D unresolved. CDR1 is KGHSH and CDR2 is LQKENI in the germline V gene. Trimming cost V 3 bases and J 3 bases, with 17 bases left between them. This CDR3 is 16 amino acids long.

This clone appeared a few times. The chain couples TRBV10-2 to TRBJ1-1; D is unclear. The CDR3 has 15 amino acids. V lost 6 bases, J lost 0 bases, and 14 bases lay in between. Germline lookup yields CDR1 WSHSY and CDR2 SAAADI. CDR3 sequence reads: CASRLLEVMNTEAFF. As DNA, the CDR3 is TGCGCCAGCAGGCTATTAGAAGTCATGAACACTGAAGCTTTCTTT.

The genes are TRBV30 and TRBJ1-5; a possible D gene is TRBD1 (6 bases). The length of the CDR3 is 14 residues. Germline CDR1 GTSNPN, CDR2 SVGIG (reference sequence). The V end lost 0 bases, the J end lost 11 bases, and 17 bases lay between the germline ends. This CDR3 is CAWSVYWLGATQHF. CDR3 coding DNA: TGTGCCTGGAGTGTATATTGGTTGGGGGCAACCCAGCATTTT.

This chain's CDR3 is CASSRDPANQETQYF. The DNA of the CDR3 is TGTGCCAGCAGTCGGGACCCGGCGAACCAAGAGACCCAGTACTTC. The chain recombines TRBV6-5 with TRBJ2-5; either TRBD1 or TRBD2 may fit D (5 bases each). V was pared by 5 bases and J by 0 bases, with 13 bases between. Germline V gene data show CDR1 as MNHEY and CDR2 as SVGAGI. The CDR3 covers 15 residues.

Only a few counts were recorded for this clone. The chain is built from TRBV7-9 and TRBJ2-5; 7 bases map to TRBD1. Germline V gives CDR1 SEHNR, CDR2 FQNEAQ (reference sequence). V lost 1 base to trimming and J lost 5 bases; unmatched junction nucleotides: 10. The CDR3 consists of 16 residues. The DNA of the CDR3 is TGTGCCAGCAGCTTAGAGGTTTTAGGGGGCTGGGAGACCCAGTACTTC. It specifies CASSLEVLGGWETQYF.

The chain recombines TRBV13 with TRBJ2-1; 7 nucleotides agree with TRBD1. The J segment lost 6 bases and the V segment lost 3 bases, leaving 11 bases of the junction unmatched. The germline CDR1 and CDR2 sequences are PRHDT and FYEKMQ (reference sequence). This CDR3 has 16 amino acids. In DNA, the CDR3 is TGTGCCAGCAGCTTTCGAGGGGGCGTCGTGGGCAATGAGCAGTTCTTC. Protein: CASSFRGGVVGNEQFF.

A few counts support this clone. This chain joins TRBV2 and TRBJ1-1; tentatively, D is TRBD1 (5 bases). V lost 6 bases and J 5 bases, leaving 25 bases between the germline ends. The CDR3 is made up of 17 amino acids. CDR1 is SNHLY and CDR2 is FYNNEI in the germline V gene. CDR3: CASSRAYPGNKRTEAFF. CDR3 DNA sequence: TGTGCCAGCAGCAGGGCGTATCCGGGGAACAAAAGGACTGAAGCTTTCTTT.

The rearrangement uses TRBV7-9 and TRBJ2-7; tentative D call: TRBD2 (6 bases). The germline gives CDR1 SEHNR, CDR2 FQNEAQ (reference sequence). The CDR3 runs 16 residues. Trimming left V 0 bases short and J 1 base short, with 13 bases between. The CDR3 DNA reads as TGTGCCAGCAGCTTAGCGGCGGGGCCCTCGTCCTACGAGCAGTACTTC. This encodes CASSLAAGPSSYEQYF.

J is TRBJ2-7 and V is TRBV7-6; D remains unclear. The V and J ends lost 5 bases and 3 bases respectively, with 5 bases between them. This CDR3 has 11 amino acids. Germline CDR1 is SGHVS and CDR2 is FNYEAQ. In nucleotides, the CDR3 is TGTGCCAGCAGCCCCGACTACGAGCAGTACTTC. Residues: CASSPDYEQYF.

This clone is medium-sized. This chain connects TRBV12-5 to TRBJ2-7; tentatively, D is TRBD1 (5 bases). Germline V gives CDR1 LGHNT, CDR2 FRNRAP. V was cut by 1 base and J by 7 bases, with 8 bases left in between. This CDR3 contains 12 residues. The CDR3, as DNA: TGTGCTAGTGGTTTGGACAGGAAGGAGCAGTACTTC. This sequence encodes CASGLDRKEQYF.

The chain combines TRBV6-1 with TRBJ1-5, with a possible D match to TRBD1 (5 bases). Trimming shortened V by 5 bases and J by 3 bases, and 8 bases separated the two germline ends. CDR1 MNHNS and CDR2 SASEGT come from the germline V gene. The CDR3 has 13 amino acids. CDR3 in DNA: TGTGCCAGCAGTCCGGGGCTCAATCAGCCCCAGCATTTT. The encoded protein is CASSPGLNQPQHF.

This clone was seen a few times. This chain links TRBV5-4 with TRBJ1-2, with 7 bases aligning to TRBD1. Germline V gene lookup returns CDR1 SGHNT and CDR2 YYREEE (reference sequence). CDR3 length equals 14 residues. V lost 2 bases, J lost 8 bases, and 9 bases stayed unmatched. CDR3 in amino acids: CASSLRGGARGYTF. DNA of the CDR3: TGTGCCAGCAGCTTAAGAGGGGGCGCGCGGGGCTACACCTTC.

This clone is deemed medium-sized (0.01 to 0.1%). This sequence joins TRBV27 and TRBJ2-7; TRBD1 aligns across 7 bases. Trimming cost V 5 bases and J 3 bases; bases outside gene matches: 4. Looked up from germline, CDR1 is MNHEY and CDR2 is SMNVEV (reference sequence). This CDR3 comprises 13 residues. For the CDR3, the DNA is TGTGCCAGCAGTGGCCGGGACAGCTACGAGCAGTACTTC. It yields the protein CASSGRDSYEQYF.

This clone has only a few counts. The gene calls are TRBV7-2 and TRBJ2-7, with a tentative D call TRBD2 (5 bases). Germline CDR1 is SGHTA and CDR2 is FQGNSA. This CDR3 has 14 amino acids. With 1 base removed from V and 3 bases from J, the gap between germline ends came to 10 bases. The CDR3 sequence: CASSLDAGHYEQYF. Here the CDR3 DNA reads TGTGCCAGCAGCTTAGATGCGGGCCACTACGAGCAGTACTTC.

The V and J genes are TRBV19 and TRBJ1-2, with a possible D match to TRBD1 (6 bases). Per the germline V gene, CDR1 is LNHDA and CDR2 is SQIVND (reference sequence). This CDR3 spans 15 amino acids. V was shortened by 3 bases and J by 6 bases, with 17 bases between the two germline ends. The DNA for the CDR3 is TGTGCCAGTAGTATCAACGTAGCGGGGGGCAATGGCTACACCTTC. This gives the protein CASSINVAGGNGYTF. The variable domain in full, completed from reference TRBV19 and TRBJ1-2, reads DGGITQSPKYLFRKEGQNVTLSCEQNLNHDAMYWYRQDPGQGLRLIYYSQIVNDFQKGDIAEGYSVSREKKESFPLTVTSAQKNPTAFYLCASSINVAGGNGYTFGSGTRLTVV.

The chain joins TRBV7-9 to TRBJ2-3, with 11 bases that match TRBD2. The length of the CDR3 is 17 residues. Germline CDR1 reads SEHNR; CDR2 reads FQNEAQ (reference sequence). J was trimmed by 0 bases and V by 0 bases; bases with no gene match: 2. The CDR3 region has the DNA TGTGCCAGCAGCTTAGCCTGGACTAGCGGGAGCACAGATACGCAGTATTTT. It specifies CASSLAWTSGSTDTQYF. The full variable domain, in which reference TRBV7-9 and TRBJ2-3 provide the parts outside the CDR3, is DTGVSQNPRHKITKRGQNVTFRCDPISEHNRLYWYRQTLGQGPEFLTYFQNEAQLEKSRLLSDRFSAERPKGSFSTLEIQRTEQGDSAMYLCASSLAWTSGSTDTQYFGPGTRLTVL.

This clone was picked up a small number of times. The V call is TRBV2, the J call TRBJ2-1; a possible D gene is TRBD2 (7 bases). The germline gives CDR1 SNHLY, CDR2 FYNNEI. The CDR3 contains 15 residues. Between the trimmed V and J ends, which lost 2 bases and 5 bases, there was a span of 13 bases. CDR3 DNA sequence: TGTGCCAGCAGTGAATCGGGGGGCGTACACAATGAGCAGTTCTTC. Translation gives CASSESGGVHNEQFF.

This clone was counted between two and nine times. The chain carries TRBV4-1 and TRBJ2-7, with TRBD1 matching over 9 bases. V lost 1 base, J lost 2 bases, and 3 bases stayed unmatched. The CDR3 contains 15 residues. CDR1 is MGHRA, CDR2 YSYEKL, per germline. The CDR3 loop reads CASSQGTGDAYEQYF. As DNA, the CDR3 is TGCGCCAGCAGCCAAGGGACAGGGGACGCCTACGAGCAGTACTTC.

The chain employs TRBV5-6 and TRBJ2-7, with 8 bases fitting TRBD1. V lost 4 bases, J lost 4 bases, and 4 bases stayed unmatched. Germline V lookup: CDR1 SGHDT, CDR2 YYEEEE. The CDR3 consists of 13 residues. Here the CDR3 DNA reads TGTGCCAGCAGCCATGGGACAGGTTACGAGCAGTACTTC. Encoded protein: CASSHGTGYEQYF.